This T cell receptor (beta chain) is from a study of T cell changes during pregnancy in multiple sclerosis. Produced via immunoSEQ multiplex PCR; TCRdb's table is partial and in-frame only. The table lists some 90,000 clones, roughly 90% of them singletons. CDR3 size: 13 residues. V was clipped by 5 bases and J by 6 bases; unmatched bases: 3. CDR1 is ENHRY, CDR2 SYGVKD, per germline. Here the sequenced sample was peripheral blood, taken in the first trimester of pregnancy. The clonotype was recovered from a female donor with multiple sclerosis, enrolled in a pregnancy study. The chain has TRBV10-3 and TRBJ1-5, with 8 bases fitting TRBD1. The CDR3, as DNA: TGTGCCATCAGTTGGACAGGGTCTCAGCCCCAGCATTTT. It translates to CAISWTGSQPQHF.